Below are 8 T cell receptor beta chains sequenced from a single sample in a study of blood T cell repertoires in COVID-19. The data were produced by immunoSEQ multiplex PCR, yet TCRdb's version contains in-frame clones alone and is incomplete. This repertoire shows more than 250,000 clones, 80% to 90% found once; its top ten account for about 5.7%. Sample: PBMCs or T cells enriched from blood (not recorded which). These receptors were taken from a young woman who had recovered from COVID-19.

The chain combines TRBV19 with TRBJ2-7; perhaps TRBD1 as D (6 bases). This CDR3 is built from 15 residues. Germline-derived CDR1 and CDR2 are LNHDA and SQIVND (reference sequence). V was shortened by 5 bases and J by 6 bases, with 20 bases between the two germline ends. The CDR3 loop reads CASSPFGQTSAEQYF. The CDR3 DNA reads TGTGCCAGTAGTCCCTTCGGACAGACGAGTGCCGAGCAGTACTTC.

The chain employs TRBV6-1 and TRBJ1-4, with D perhaps matching TRBD1 (6 bases). The germline V and J ends were trimmed by 2 bases and 4 bases, with 8 bases remaining between them. CDR3 length: 14 amino acids. The germline gives CDR1 MNHNS, CDR2 SASEGT. CDR3: CASSETQGNEKLFF. The CDR3 DNA reads as TGTGCCAGCAGTGAAACACAGGGTAATGAAAAACTGTTTTTT.

The chain links TRBV5-6 to TRBJ1-5; 7 bases align to TRBD1. The ends lost 1 base at V and 0 bases at J; junction bases unmatched: 13. The CDR3 sequence is 19 residues long. CDR1 SGHDT and CDR2 YYEEEE come from the germline V gene. CDR3 in DNA: TGTGCCAGCAGCTTGAGTTCGGCAGGGGGGTTCTATAGCAATCAGCCCCAGCATTTT. This sequence encodes CASSLSSAGGFYSNQPQHF.

The rearrangement uses TRBV18 and TRBJ1-2; D is perhaps TRBD1 (6 bases). The ends were cut back, 5 bases at V and 4 bases at J, with 8 bases in the middle. This CDR3 is 12 amino acids long. Looked up from germline, CDR1 is KGHSH and CDR2 is LQKENI. In nucleotides, the CDR3 is TGTGCCAGCTCAGGACAGACCTATGGCTACACCTTC. Translation: CASSGQTYGYTF.

CDR3 nucleotides: TGTGCCAGCAGTGGGTTCGGGTACAATGAGCAGTTCTTC. This codes for CASSGFGYNEQFF. The chain is built from TRBV6-4 and TRBJ2-1; D is unclear. V was cut by 4 bases and J by 4 bases, with 8 bases left in between. The CDR3 length is 13 residues. Germline V lookup: CDR1 MRHNA, CDR2 SNTAGT.

This chain uses TRBV5-1 with TRBJ2-6; D is possibly TRBD1 (6 bases). Germline values: CDR1 SGHRS, CDR2 YFSETQ. The CDR3 totals 16 residues. The V and J ends lost 3 bases and 0 bases respectively, with 10 bases between them. The CDR3 coding sequence is TGCGCCAGCAGCTGGGACACGTACTCTGGGGCCAACGTCCTGACTTTC. Its protein is CASSWDTYSGANVLTF. Combining the CDR3 with reference TRBV5-1 and TRBJ2-6 gives the whole variable domain KAGVTQTPRYLIKTRGQQVTLSCSPISGHRSVSWYQQTPGQGLQFLFEYFSETQRNKGNFPGRFSGRQFSNSRSEMNVSTLELGDSALYLCASSWDTYSGANVLTFGAGSRLTVL.

This clone has only one observation. The chain joins TRBV5-6 to TRBJ1-2, with 9 positions matching TRBD1. Germline CDR1 is SGHDT and CDR2 is YYEEEE. CDR3 length: 14 amino acids. J lost 3 bases, V lost 4 bases, and 4 bases had no gene match. The CDR3 loop reads CASSPGQGDYGYTF. The CDR3 DNA reads as TGTGCCAGCAGCCCGGGACAGGGAGACTATGGCTACACCTTC.

This clone was recorded a few times. The same CDR3 is also encoded by other DNA sequences in this sample. The rearrangement joins TRBV2 to TRBJ2-7; 7 nucleotides match TRBD1. The CDR3 spans 12 residues. Trimming took 6 bases from V and 4 from J; bases not matched to a gene: 3. Germline V gene lookup returns CDR1 SNHLY and CDR2 FYNNEI. The CDR3 region is CASSEQGYEQYF. CDR3 bases: TGTGCCAGCAGCGAACAGGGGTACGAGCAGTACTTC.